The 7 T cell receptor beta chains given below trace back to one sample, sequenced in a study of tumor-infiltrating lymphocytes in primary liver carcinoma. The investigators made TCR beta cDNA from 400 to 500 ng total RNA, using a constant-region primer. The TCR beta library was amplified through three nested multiplex PCR rounds in a modified ARM-PCR procedure. The opening two PCR rounds, roughly 11 cycles each, paired TRBV1-TRBV30 forward primers with a C-beta reverse primer. TCRdb reprocessed the multiplex PCR reads with MiXCR, giving one entry per CDR3 protein. The repertoire holds approximately 110,000 distinct CDR3 sequences, with around two thirds as singletons. Unsorted bulk tissue (roughly 17-32 mg) underwent RNA and DNA co-extraction. What was sequenced was liver tumor tissue from sampling region 1. Subset here: tumor region T1, superior pole. The source is a woman between 55 and 75 years old with primary liver carcinoma and hepatitis B virus infection.

The V and J genes are TRBV5-1 and TRBJ2-7, with D hard to call. CDR3 length: 11 amino acids. The germline V and J ends were trimmed by 2 bases and 7 bases, with 7 bases remaining between them. The V gene's germline CDR1 is SGHRS and CDR2 YFSETQ. CDR3 sequence (DNA): TGCGCCAGCAGCTTTTATCTAGAGCAGTACTTC. Its protein is CASSFYLEQYF.

CDR3 loop: CASSFRGIENEQFF. For the CDR3, the DNA is TGTGCCAGCAGTTTTAGAGGGATCGAAAATGAGCAGTTCTTC. The chain joins TRBV28 to TRBJ2-1; D perhaps matches TRBD2 (5 bases). The CDR3 is 14 residues long. Germline CDR1 and CDR2: MDHEN and SYDVKM. Trimming took 3 bases from V and 7 from J, leaving 13 bases between them.

A note on this clonotype: A much larger clone differs from this one at a single base, so this may be a read error. The chain couples TRBV29-1 to TRBJ2-1, with 10 bases that match TRBD2. The CDR3 contains 16 residues. CDR1 is SQVTM, CDR2 ANQGSEA, per germline. Here the CDR3 DNA reads TGCGGCGTTGACCTAGCGGGAGTACAGTGGTACAATGAGCAGTTCTTC. It is translated as CGVDLAGVQWYNEQFF.

Notes on this clonotype: This CDR3 fails to terminate in the conserved phenylalanine or tryptophan, so it likely reflects a read error. The chain combines TRBV11-2 with TRBJ2-1, with a tentative D call TRBD2 (5 bases). In germline, CDR1 is SGHAT, CDR2 FQNNGV. CDR3 length equals 14 residues. V lost 6 bases and J 10 bases, leaving 19 bases between the germline ends. The CDR3 DNA reads as TGTGCCAGCAGTCCGGACTCGAGACATAGGGAGCAGTTCCTC. It encodes CASSPDSRHREQFL.

This clonotype was seen at least ten times. The chain recombines TRBV6-6 with TRBJ2-1; 13 nucleotides agree with TRBD2. The CDR3 is 15 amino acids. The germline V gene encodes CDR1 MNHNY and CDR2 SVGAGI (reference sequence). J was trimmed by 8 bases and V by 2 bases; bases with no gene match: 3. In nucleotides, the CDR3 is TGTGCCAGCAGTTACCCGACTAGCGGGAGGTATGAGCAGTTCTTC. Translated: CASSYPTSGRYEQFF.

This clonotype came up a few times. The chain combines TRBV10-2 with TRBJ2-7; a weak D match, TRBD2 (5 bases). Trimming removed 5 bases at V and 4 bases at J, with 18 bases between. The CDR3 length is 15 residues. Per germline, CDR1 WSHSY and CDR2 SAAADI. The CDR3: CASSQWRVSHYEQYF. CDR3 bases: TGCGCCAGCAGTCAGTGGCGGGTATCCCATTACGAGCAGTACTTC.

The chain recombines TRBV11-3 with TRBJ2-1; D is uncertain. CDR1 is SGHNT and CDR2 is YENEEA in the germline V gene. V was pared by 0 bases and J by 16 bases, with 13 bases between. The CDR3 has 12 residues. The CDR3 sequence is CASSLEGNDQFF. Written as DNA, the CDR3 is TGTGCCAGCAGCTTAGAAGGAAATGATCAATTCTTC.